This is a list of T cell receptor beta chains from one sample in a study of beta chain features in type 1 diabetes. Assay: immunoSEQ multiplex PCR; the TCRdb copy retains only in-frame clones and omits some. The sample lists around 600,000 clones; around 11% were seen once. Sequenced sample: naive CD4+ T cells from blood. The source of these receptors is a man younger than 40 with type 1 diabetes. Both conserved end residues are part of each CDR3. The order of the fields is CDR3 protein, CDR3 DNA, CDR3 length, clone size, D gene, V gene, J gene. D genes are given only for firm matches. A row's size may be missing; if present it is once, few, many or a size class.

CDR3: CASSFRFGDRAPRDTIYF
DNA: TGTGCCAGCAGCTTTCGTTTTGGGGACAGAGCCCCCCGGGACACCATATATTTT
length: 18
size: few
D: TRBD1
V: TRBV7-2
J: TRBJ1-3

CDR3: CASSVRQGAGSYNEQFF
DNA: TGTGCCAGCAGCGTTCGACAGGGGGCGGGAAGTTACAATGAGCAGTTCTTC
length: 17
size: .
D: TRBD1
V: TRBV7-6
J: TRBJ2-1

CDR3: CARRQNRTNYGYTF
DNA: TGTGCCAGAAGACAGAACAGAACTAACTATGGCTACACCTTC
length: 14
size: .
D: .
V: TRBV9
J: TRBJ1-2

CDR3: CASGLALSGVTF
DNA: TGTGCTAGTGGTTTGGCCTTAAGTGGGGTGACCTTC
length: 12
size: few
D: .
V: TRBV12-5
J: TRBJ1-2

CDR3: CASRAAGFSYEQYF
DNA: TGTGCCAGCAGGGCGGCGGGATTCTCCTACGAGCAGTACTTC
length: 14
size: .
D: .
V: TRBV6-5
J: TRBJ2-7

CDR3: CASSDAAGAKSSYNEQFF
DNA: TGTGCCAGCAGTGACGCAGCGGGGGCGAAGAGCTCCTACAATGAGCAGTTCTTC
length: 18
size: .
D: TRBD2
V: TRBV2
J: TRBJ2-1

CDR3: CASSPMRFGNTYEQYF
DNA: TGTGCCAGCAGCCCAATGCGTTTTGGCAATACCTACGAGCAGTACTTC
length: 16
size: .
D: .
V: TRBV13
J: TRBJ2-7

CDR3: CASSETQGAGETQYF
DNA: TGTGCCAGCAGTGAAACACAGGGGGCGGGAGAGACCCAGTACTTC
length: 15
size: .
D: TRBD1
V: TRBV2
J: TRBJ2-5

CDR3: CASSPETGEGQPQHF
DNA: TGTGCCAGCAGCCCCGAGACAGGGGAGGGTCAGCCCCAGCATTTT
length: 15
size: .
D: TRBD1
V: TRBV7-8
J: TRBJ1-5

CDR3: CASSTDSQETQYF
DNA: TGTGCCAGCAGTACAGACAGCCAAGAGACCCAGTACTTC
length: 13
size: few
D: .
V: TRBV14
J: TRBJ2-5

CDR3: CASSYQGQGTDTQYF
DNA: TGTGCCAGCAGTTACCAGGGACAGGGCACAGATACGCAGTATTTT
length: 15
size: .
D: TRBD1
V: TRBV6-5
J: TRBJ2-3

CDR3: CASSLEGRRNEKLFF
DNA: TGTGCCAGCAGCTTAGAGGGCAGACGGAATGAAAAACTGTTTTTT
length: 15
size: few
D: .
V: TRBV11-3
J: TRBJ1-4

CDR3: CAWSFHRSSYNSPLHF
DNA: TGTGCCTGGAGTTTTCACAGGAGCTCCTATAATTCACCCCTCCACTTT
length: 16
size: .
D: .
V: TRBV30
J: TRBJ1-6

CDR3: CSADSTYEQYF
DNA: TGCAGTGCGGACAGTACCTACGAGCAGTACTTC
length: 11
size: .
D: .
V: TRBV20-1
J: TRBJ2-7

CDR3: CASSVQGYEQYF
DNA: TGTGCCAGCAGTGTACAAGGCTACGAGCAGTACTTC
length: 12
size: .
D: .
V: TRBV25-1
J: TRBJ2-7

CDR3: CASSFNEGGELFF
DNA: TGTGCCAGCAGCTTCAACGAGGGCGGGGAGCTGTTTTTT
length: 13
size: .
D: .
V: TRBV7-9
J: TRBJ2-2

CDR3: CATSRDRTAWSQETQYF
DNA: TGTGCCACCAGCAGAGATAGGACAGCTTGGTCCCAAGAGACCCAGTACTTC
length: 17
size: few
D: .
V: TRBV15
J: TRBJ2-5

CDR3: CASSYSQVVYNSPLHF
DNA: TGTGCCAGCAGTTACTCTCAGGTTGTTTATAATTCACCCCTCCACTTT
length: 16
size: .
D: .
V: TRBV6-5
J: TRBJ1-6

CDR3: CASSERGTGNTGELFF
DNA: TGTGCCAGCAGTGAAAGAGGGACAGGTAACACCGGGGAGCTGTTTTTT
length: 16
size: .
D: TRBD1
V: TRBV2
J: TRBJ2-2

CDR3: CASSGRDRGYNEQFF
DNA: TGTGCCAGCAGCGGCCGGGACAGGGGGTACAATGAGCAGTTCTTC
length: 15
size: .
D: TRBD1
V: TRBV9
J: TRBJ2-1

CDR3: CAISESKGSYEQYF
DNA: TGTGCCATCAGTGAGTCGAAAGGCTCCTACGAGCAGTACTTC
length: 14
size: .
D: .
V: TRBV10-3
J: TRBJ2-7

CDR3: CASSLGLAGLQETQYF
DNA: TGTGCCAGCAGCTTAGGACTAGCGGGGCTACAAGAGACCCAGTACTTC
length: 16
size: .
D: TRBD2
V: TRBV7-7
J: TRBJ2-5

CDR3: CAWIEIGGYTF
DNA: TGTGCCTGGATCGAGATTGGTGGCTACACCTTC
length: 11
size: .
D: .
V: TRBV30
J: TRBJ1-2

CDR3: CATSRELAGGNQETQYF
DNA: TGTGCCACCAGCAGAGAGCTAGCGGGGGGTAACCAAGAGACCCAGTACTTC
length: 17
size: .
D: TRBD2
V: TRBV15
J: TRBJ2-5